A selection of T cell receptor beta chains follows, all from one sample in a study of T cell responses to AZD1222 COVID-19 vaccine. Some clones are missing from TCRdb's copy, which holds only in-frame ones; the method was immunoSEQ multiplex PCR. This sample has approximately 50,000 clones, with around 80% found just once. The source material was peripheral blood, sampled on day 0 of AZD1222 vaccination. All receptors come from an adult in good health. The CDR3 runs from the conserved cysteine through the conserved F or W. D genes are given only for firm matches. Some rows mark clone size as missing; the rest say once, few, many or name a class of expanded clone.

>.|.|TRBJ2-6|TRBV18
TGTGCCAGCTCACCGGGTGGGGCCAACGTCCTGACTTTC
CASSPGGANVLTF
>.|TRBD1|TRBJ1-6|TRBV10-2
TGCGCCAGCAGTGGAGTGGGACAGGGGGCCCGGGCCTATAATTCACCCCTCCACTTT
CASSGVGQGARAYNSPLHF
>.|.|TRBJ1-3|TRBV12-2
TGTGCAAGTCGCTTAGCGCGGGCCAGGGGGAACTCTGGAAACACCATATATTTT
CASRLARARGNSGNTIYF
>few|.|TRBJ1-1|TRBV19
TGTGCCAGTAGAGCCGGGACACTATACACTGAAGCTTTCTTT
CASRAGTLYTEAFF
>.|.|TRBJ2-3|TRBV6-1
TGTGCCAGCAGTTCTTATGCAGATACGCAGTATTTT
CASSSYADTQYF
>.|.|TRBJ1-4|TRBV11-2
TGTGCCAGCAGCTTAATCTCAGGGCGAACTAATGAAAAACTGTTTTTT
CASSLISGRTNEKLFF
>.|.|TRBJ2-7|TRBV3-1/TRBV3-2
TGTGCCAGCAGTTCTTTCTACGAGCAGTACTTC
CASSSFYEQYF
>.|.|TRBJ1-5|TRBV16
TGTGCCAGCAGCCAATCGGGCAGGAACAATCAGCCCCAGCATTTT
CASSQSGRNNQPQHF
>.|.|TRBJ1-1|TRBV9
TGTGCCAGCAGCGCCTCGGGCAGGGGAGTCGCTGAAGCTTTCTTT
CASSASGRGVAEAFF
>once|.|TRBJ1-4|TRBV27
TGTGCCAGCAGTTTTCGGCGAGGAGGGCGAGGGGAAAAACTGTTTTTT
CASSFRRGGRGEKLFF
>.|TRBD1|TRBJ1-2|TRBV6-5
TGTGCCGGAAGACCGGGACAGGGATATGGCTACACCTTC
CAGRPGQGYGYTF
>.|.|TRBJ1-3|TRBV7-9
TGTGCCAGCAGCTTAAGTACCTCTGGAAACACCATATATTTT
CASSLSTSGNTIYF